A single sample gave rise to the 8 T cell receptor beta chains below, sequenced in a study of blood T cell repertoires in COVID-19. Sequencing used immunoSEQ multiplex PCR; TCRdb keeps in-frame clones, though not all of them. Found here are roughly 150,000 clones, 65% to 85% of them singletons; the top ten hold over 5%. Input material: PBMCs or T cells enriched from blood (not recorded which). These receptors were collected from a man between 65 and 79 years old who had been exposed to COVID-19.

V is TRBV5-1 and J is TRBJ2-3, with a tentative D call TRBD1 (6 bases). Per germline, CDR1 SGHRS and CDR2 YFSETQ. There are 14 residues in the CDR3. Trimming shortened V by 3 bases and J by 0 bases, and 8 bases separated the two germline ends. CDR3 amino acids: CASSSGQSTDTQYF. The CDR3 nucleotides read TGCGCCAGCAGCTCAGGACAGAGCACAGATACGCAGTATTTT.

The chain links TRBV7-2 to TRBJ2-5; 7 bases are a match to TRBD1. V was clipped by 7 bases and J by 3 bases; unmatched bases: 8. Germline V lookup: CDR1 SGHTA, CDR2 FQGNSA. This CDR3 region has 14 residues. CDR3 nucleotides: TGTGCCAGCAACAGGGGACGAGTCAAAGAGACCCAGTACTTC. As protein: CASNRGRVKETQYF. Together with reference TRBV7-2 and TRBJ2-5, the CDR3 gives the full variable domain: GAGVSQSPSNKVTEKGKDVELRCDPISGHTALYWYRQSLGQGLEFLIYFQGNSAPDKSGLPSDRFSAERTGGSVSTLTIQRTQQEDSAVYLCASNRGRVKETQYFGPGTRLLVL.

V and J are TRBV7-9 and TRBJ1-6, with D possibly matching TRBD1 (5 bases). The CDR3 is made up of 13 amino acids. Trimming removed 7 bases at V and 8 bases at J, with 12 bases between. Per the germline V gene, CDR1 is SEHNR and CDR2 is FQNEAQ (reference sequence). The CDR3 sequence is CASTPIRDSPLHF. The CDR3 bases are TGTGCCAGCACCCCCATCAGGGATTCACCCCTCCACTTT.

The chain's CDR3 is CASSLAGDKNEQFF. CDR3 bases: TGTGCCAGCAGTTTAGCGGGAGATAAAAATGAGCAGTTCTTC. This chain uses TRBV27 with TRBJ2-1; 7 nucleotides line up with TRBD2. Germline V gene sequence: CDR1 MNHEY, CDR2 SMNVEV (reference sequence). Trimming cost V 2 bases and J 7 bases; bases outside gene matches: 5. This CDR3 comprises 14 residues.

This clone came up a few times. The J gene is TRBJ1-1, the V gene TRBV10-3; 8 bases agree with TRBD1. This CDR3 region has 14 residues. The V gene's germline CDR1 is ENHRY and CDR2 SYGVKD. With V trimmed by 7 bases and J by 4 bases, 8 bases remained unmatched. The CDR3: CAIKVETGATEAFF. The CDR3 bases are TGTGCCATCAAAGTAGAGACAGGGGCCACTGAAGCTTTCTTT.

On this clone: Other DNA variants within this sample encode the same CDR3. This chain uses TRBV9 with TRBJ2-1; 8 bases map to TRBD2. After removal of 0 bases from V and 0 bases from J, the junction contained 11 bases not matched to a gene. This CDR3 comprises 19 residues. The germline V gene has CDR1 SGDLS and CDR2 YYNGEE. CDR3 DNA sequence: TGTGCCAGCAGCGTAGACCCAACTAGCGGTGTTAGCTCCTACAATGAGCAGTTCTTC. Translated, it gives CASSVDPTSGVSSYNEQFF.

This clone was detected a few times. CDR3 sequence (DNA): TGTGCCAGTAGTATCACGGACAGTCCCAAAAACATTCAGTACTTC. Its translation: CASSITDSPKNIQYF. The chain couples TRBV19 to TRBJ2-4, with D possibly matching TRBD1 (6 bases). Germline CDR1 LNHDA, CDR2 SQIVND (reference sequence). V was cut by 3 bases and J by 2 bases, with 11 bases left in between. The CDR3 loop spans 15 amino acids.

V is TRBV5-1 and J is TRBJ1-2; D remains unclear. Germline-derived CDR1 and CDR2 are SGHRS and YFSETQ. The CDR3 consists of 13 residues. The V end lost 5 bases, the J end lost 4 bases, and 12 bases lay between the germline ends. The CDR3 DNA sequence: TGCGCCAGCAGTCAGGAAAACTCCTATGGCTACACCTTC. Protein sequence: CASSQENSYGYTF.